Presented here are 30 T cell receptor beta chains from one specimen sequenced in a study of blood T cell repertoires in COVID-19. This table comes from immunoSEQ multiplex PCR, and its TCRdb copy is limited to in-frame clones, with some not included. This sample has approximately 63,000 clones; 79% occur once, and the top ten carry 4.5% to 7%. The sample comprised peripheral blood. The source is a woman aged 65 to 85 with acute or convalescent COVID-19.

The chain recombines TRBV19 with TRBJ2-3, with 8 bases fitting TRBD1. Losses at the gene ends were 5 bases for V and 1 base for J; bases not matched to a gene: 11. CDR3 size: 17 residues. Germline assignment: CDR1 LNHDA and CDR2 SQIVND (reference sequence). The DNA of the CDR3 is TGTGCCAGTAGTCTCTCCCGGACAGGGTTCGGCACAGATACGCAGTATTTT. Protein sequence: CASSLSRTGFGTDTQYF.

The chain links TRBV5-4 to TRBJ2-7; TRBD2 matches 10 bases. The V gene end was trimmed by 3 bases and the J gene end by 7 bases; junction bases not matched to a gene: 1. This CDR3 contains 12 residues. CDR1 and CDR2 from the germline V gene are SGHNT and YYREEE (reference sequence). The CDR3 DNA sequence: TGTGCCAGCAGCTCACTAGCGGGGGAGCAGTACTTC. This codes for CASSSLAGEQYF.

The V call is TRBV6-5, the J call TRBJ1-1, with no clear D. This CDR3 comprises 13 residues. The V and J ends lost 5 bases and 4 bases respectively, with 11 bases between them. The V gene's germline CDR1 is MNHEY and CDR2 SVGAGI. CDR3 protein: CASSLPRGTEAFF. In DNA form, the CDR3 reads TGTGCCAGCAGTCTACCCCGGGGCACTGAAGCTTTCTTT.

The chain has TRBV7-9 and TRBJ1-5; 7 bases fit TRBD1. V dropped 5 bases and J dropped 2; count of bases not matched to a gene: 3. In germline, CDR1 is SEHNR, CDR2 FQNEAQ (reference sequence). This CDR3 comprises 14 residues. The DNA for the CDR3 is TGTGCCAGCAGCACAGGGGCCGGCAATCAGCCCCAGCATTTT. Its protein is CASSTGAGNQPQHF. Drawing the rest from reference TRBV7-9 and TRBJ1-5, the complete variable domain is DTGVSQNPRHKITKRGQNVTFRCDPISEHNRLYWYRQTLGQGPEFLTYFQNEAQLEKSRLLSDRFSAERPKGSFSTLEIQRTEQGDSAMYLCASSTGAGNQPQHFGDGTRLSIL.

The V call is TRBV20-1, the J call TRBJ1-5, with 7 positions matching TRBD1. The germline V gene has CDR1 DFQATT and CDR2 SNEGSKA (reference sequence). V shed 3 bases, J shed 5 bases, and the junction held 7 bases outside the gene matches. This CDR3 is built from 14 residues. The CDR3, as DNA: TGCAGTGCTAGTAGCGGACAGGAGCATCAGCCCCAGCATTTT. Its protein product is CSASSGQEHQPQHF.

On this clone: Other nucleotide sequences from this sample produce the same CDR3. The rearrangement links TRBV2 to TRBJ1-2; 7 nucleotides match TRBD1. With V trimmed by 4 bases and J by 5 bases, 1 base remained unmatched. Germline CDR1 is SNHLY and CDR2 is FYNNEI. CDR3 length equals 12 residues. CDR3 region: CASSGTGYGYTF. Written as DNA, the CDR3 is TGTGCCAGCAGTGGGACAGGTTATGGCTACACCTTC.

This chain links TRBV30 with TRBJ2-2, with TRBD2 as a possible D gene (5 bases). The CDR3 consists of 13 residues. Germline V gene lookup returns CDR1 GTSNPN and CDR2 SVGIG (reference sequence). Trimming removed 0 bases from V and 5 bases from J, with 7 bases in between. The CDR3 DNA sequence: TGTGCCTGGAGTGTACTAGTTACCGGGGAGCTGTTTTTT. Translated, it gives CAWSVLVTGELFF.

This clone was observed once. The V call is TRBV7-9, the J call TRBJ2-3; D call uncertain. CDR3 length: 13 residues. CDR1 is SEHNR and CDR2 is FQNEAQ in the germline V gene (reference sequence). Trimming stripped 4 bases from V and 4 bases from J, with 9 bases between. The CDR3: CASSSQLADTQYF. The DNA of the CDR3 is TGTGCCAGCAGCTCACAGCTGGCAGATACGCAGTATTTT. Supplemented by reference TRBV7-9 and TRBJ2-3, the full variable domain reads DTGVSQNPRHKITKRGQNVTFRCDPISEHNRLYWYRQTLGQGPEFLTYFQNEAQLEKSRLLSDRFSAERPKGSFSTLEIQRTEQGDSAMYLCASSSQLADTQYFGPGTRLTVL.

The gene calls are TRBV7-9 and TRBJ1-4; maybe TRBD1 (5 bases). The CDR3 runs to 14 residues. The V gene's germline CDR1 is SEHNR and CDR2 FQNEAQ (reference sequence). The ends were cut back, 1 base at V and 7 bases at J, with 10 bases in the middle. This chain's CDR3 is CASSLEQATEKLFF. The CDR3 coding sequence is TGTGCCAGCAGCTTAGAACAGGCCACTGAAAAACTGTTTTTT. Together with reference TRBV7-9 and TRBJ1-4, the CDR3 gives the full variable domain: DTGVSQNPRHKITKRGQNVTFRCDPISEHNRLYWYRQTLGQGPEFLTYFQNEAQLEKSRLLSDRFSAERPKGSFSTLEIQRTEQGDSAMYLCASSLEQATEKLFFGSGTQLSVL.

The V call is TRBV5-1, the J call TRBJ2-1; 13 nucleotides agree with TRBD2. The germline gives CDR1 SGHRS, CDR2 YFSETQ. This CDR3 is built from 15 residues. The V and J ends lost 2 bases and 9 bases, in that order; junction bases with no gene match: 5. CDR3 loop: CASSLTSGGAVEQFF. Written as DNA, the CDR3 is TGCGCCAGCAGCTTAACTAGCGGGGGGGCTGTTGAGCAGTTCTTC.

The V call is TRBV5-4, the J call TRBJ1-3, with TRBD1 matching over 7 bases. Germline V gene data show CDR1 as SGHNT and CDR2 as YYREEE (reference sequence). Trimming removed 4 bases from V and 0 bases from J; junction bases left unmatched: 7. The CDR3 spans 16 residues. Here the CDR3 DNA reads TGTGCCAGCAGCCCAGGGGGGATGAGCTCTGGAAACACCATATATTTT. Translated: CASSPGGMSSGNTIYF.

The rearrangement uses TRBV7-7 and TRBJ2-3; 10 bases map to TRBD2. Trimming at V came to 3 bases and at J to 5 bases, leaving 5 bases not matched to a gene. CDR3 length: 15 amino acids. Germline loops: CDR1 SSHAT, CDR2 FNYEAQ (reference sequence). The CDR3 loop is CASSFASGGGDTQYF. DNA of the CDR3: TGTGCCAGCAGCTTTGCTAGCGGGGGAGGAGATACGCAGTATTTT. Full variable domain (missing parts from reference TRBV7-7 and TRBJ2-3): GAGVSQSPRYKVTKRGQDVTLRCDPISSHATLYWYQQALGQGPEFLTYFNYEAQPDKSGLPSDRFSAERPEGSISTLTIQRTEQRDSAMYRCASSFASGGGDTQYFGPGTRLTVL.

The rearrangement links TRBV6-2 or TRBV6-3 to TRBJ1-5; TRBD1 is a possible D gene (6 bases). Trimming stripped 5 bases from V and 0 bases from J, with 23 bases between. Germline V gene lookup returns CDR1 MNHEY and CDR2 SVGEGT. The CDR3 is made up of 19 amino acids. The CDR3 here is CASSRSSGTKLISNQPQHF. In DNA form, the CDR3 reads TGTGCCAGCAGTAGATCGTCCGGGACAAAGCTAATTAGCAATCAGCCCCAGCATTTT.

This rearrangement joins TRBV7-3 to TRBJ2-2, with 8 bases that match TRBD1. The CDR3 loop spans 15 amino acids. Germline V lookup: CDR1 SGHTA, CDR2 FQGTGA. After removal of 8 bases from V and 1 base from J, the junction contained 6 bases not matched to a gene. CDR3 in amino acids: CASSTGTGNTGELFF. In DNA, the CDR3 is TGTGCCAGCTCAACCGGGACAGGGAACACCGGGGAGCTGTTTTTT.

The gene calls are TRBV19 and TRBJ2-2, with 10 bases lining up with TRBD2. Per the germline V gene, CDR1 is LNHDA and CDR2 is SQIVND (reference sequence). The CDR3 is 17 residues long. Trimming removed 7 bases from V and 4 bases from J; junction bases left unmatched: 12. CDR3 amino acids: CASIGAGGPGSTGELFF. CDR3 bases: TGTGCCAGTATAGGAGCGGGGGGGCCAGGTAGCACCGGGGAGCTGTTTTTT.

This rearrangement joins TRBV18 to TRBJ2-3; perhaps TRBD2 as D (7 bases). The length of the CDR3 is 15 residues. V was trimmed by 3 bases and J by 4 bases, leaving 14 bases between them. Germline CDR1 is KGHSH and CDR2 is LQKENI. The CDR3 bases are TGTGCCAGCTCACCCGGGCAGGGGAGGGCAGATACGCAGTATTTT. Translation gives CASSPGQGRADTQYF.

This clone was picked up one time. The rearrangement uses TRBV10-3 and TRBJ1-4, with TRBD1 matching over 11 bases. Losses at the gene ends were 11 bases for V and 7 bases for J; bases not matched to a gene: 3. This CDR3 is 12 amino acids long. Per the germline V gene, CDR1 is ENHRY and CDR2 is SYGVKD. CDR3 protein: CAAGQGAEKLFF. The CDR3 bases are TGTGCCGCCGGACAGGGGGCTGAAAAACTGTTTTTT.

The CDR3 nucleotides are TGTGCCAGCAGTTTAGACGGCGGATCGGTGGGTGGCTACACCTTC. Its protein product is CASSLDGGSVGGYTF. The rearrangement joins TRBV27 to TRBJ1-2; no reliable D call. The length of the CDR3 is 15 residues. CDR1 and CDR2 (germline): MNHEY, SMNVEV (reference sequence). The V end was cut by 2 bases, the J end by 7 bases, with 17 bases between.

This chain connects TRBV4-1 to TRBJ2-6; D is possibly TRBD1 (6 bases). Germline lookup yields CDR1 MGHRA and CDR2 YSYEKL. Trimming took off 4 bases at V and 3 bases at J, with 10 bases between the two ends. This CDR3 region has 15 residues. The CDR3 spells CASSPPGVGANVLTF. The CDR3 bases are TGCGCCAGCAGCCCACCAGGGGTTGGGGCCAACGTCCTGACTTTC.

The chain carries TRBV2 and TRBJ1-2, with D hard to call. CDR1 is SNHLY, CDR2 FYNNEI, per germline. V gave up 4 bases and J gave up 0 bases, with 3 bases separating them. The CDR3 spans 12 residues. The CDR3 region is CASSASNYGYTF. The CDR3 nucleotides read TGTGCCAGCAGTGCATCTAACTATGGCTACACCTTC.

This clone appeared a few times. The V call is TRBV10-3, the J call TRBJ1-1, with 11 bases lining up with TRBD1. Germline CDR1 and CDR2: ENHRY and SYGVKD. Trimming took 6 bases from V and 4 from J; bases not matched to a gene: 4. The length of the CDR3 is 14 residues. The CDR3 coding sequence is TGTGCCATCAGGGCCGGGACAGGGGGCACTGAAGCTTTCTTT. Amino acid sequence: CAIRAGTGGTEAFF.

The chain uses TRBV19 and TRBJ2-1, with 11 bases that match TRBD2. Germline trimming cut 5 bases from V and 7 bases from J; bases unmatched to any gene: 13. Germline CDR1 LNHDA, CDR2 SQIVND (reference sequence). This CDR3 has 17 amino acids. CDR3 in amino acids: CASSSLAGGPLLNEQFF. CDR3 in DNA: TGTGCCAGTAGTTCATTAGCGGGGGGGCCACTTCTAAATGAGCAGTTCTTC. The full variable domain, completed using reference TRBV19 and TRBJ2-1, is DGGITQSPKYLFRKEGQNVTLSCEQNLNHDAMYWYRQDPGQGLRLIYYSQIVNDFQKGDIAEGYSVSREKKESFPLTVTSAQKNPTAFYLCASSSLAGGPLLNEQFFGPGTRLTVL.

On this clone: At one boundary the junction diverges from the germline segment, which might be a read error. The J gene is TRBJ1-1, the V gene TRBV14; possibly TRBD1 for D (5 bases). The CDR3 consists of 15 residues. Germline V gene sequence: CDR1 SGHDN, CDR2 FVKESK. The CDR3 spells CARSQDLLGGGEAFF. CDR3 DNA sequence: TGTGCCCGCAGCCAAGATCTTTTGGGGGGGGGTGAAGCTTTCTTT.

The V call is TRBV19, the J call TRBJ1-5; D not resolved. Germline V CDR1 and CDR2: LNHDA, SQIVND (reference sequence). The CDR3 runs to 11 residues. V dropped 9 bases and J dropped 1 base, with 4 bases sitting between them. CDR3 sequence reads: CASGSNQPQHF. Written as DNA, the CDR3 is TGTGCCAGCGGGAGCAATCAGCCCCAGCATTTT.

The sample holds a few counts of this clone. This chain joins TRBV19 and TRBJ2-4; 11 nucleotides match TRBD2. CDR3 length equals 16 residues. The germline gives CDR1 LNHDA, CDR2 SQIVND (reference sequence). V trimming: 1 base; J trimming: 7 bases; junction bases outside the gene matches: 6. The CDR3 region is CASSIAGTSGRNIQYF. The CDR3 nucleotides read TGTGCCAGTAGTATAGCCGGGACTAGCGGACGGAACATTCAGTACTTC.

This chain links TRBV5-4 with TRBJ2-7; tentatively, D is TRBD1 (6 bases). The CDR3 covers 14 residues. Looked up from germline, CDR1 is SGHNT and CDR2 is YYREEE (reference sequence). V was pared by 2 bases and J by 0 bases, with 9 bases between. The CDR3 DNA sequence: TGTGCCAGCAGCTTAACAGGGTCCTCCTACGAGCAGTACTTC. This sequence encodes CASSLTGSSYEQYF.

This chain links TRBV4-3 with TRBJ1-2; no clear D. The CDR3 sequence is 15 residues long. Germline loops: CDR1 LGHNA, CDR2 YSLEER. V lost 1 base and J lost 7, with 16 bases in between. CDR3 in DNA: TGCGCCAGCAGCCAAGCTGGAGGGAAGTCGGGTGGCTACACCTTC. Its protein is CASSQAGGKSGGYTF.

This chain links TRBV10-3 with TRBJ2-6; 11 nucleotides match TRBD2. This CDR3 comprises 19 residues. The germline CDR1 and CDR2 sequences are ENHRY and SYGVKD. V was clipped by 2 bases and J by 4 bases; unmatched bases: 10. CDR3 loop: CAISEPTSGAPGGANVLTF. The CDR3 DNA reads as TGTGCCATCAGTGAGCCGACTAGCGGGGCTCCGGGGGGGGCCAACGTCCTGACTTTC.

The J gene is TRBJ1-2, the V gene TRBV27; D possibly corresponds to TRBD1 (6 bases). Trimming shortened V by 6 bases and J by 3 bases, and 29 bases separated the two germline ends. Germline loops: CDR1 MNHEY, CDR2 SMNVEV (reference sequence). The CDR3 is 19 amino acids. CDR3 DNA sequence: TGTGCCAGCAGACCAGACCGACAGGCCCTGGGAGATATTTACTATGGCTACACCTTC. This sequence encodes CASRPDRQALGDIYYGYTF.

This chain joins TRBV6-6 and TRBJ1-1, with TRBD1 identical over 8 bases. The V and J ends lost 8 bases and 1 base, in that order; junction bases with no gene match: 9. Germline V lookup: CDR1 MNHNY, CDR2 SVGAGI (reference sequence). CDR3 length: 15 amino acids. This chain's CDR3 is CASWWTGSQNTEAFF. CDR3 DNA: TGTGCCAGCTGGTGGACAGGGAGCCAGAACACTGAAGCTTTCTTT.